These 3 T cell receptor beta chains share one sample of origin, sequenced in a study of blood T cell repertoires in COVID-19. Using immunoSEQ multiplex PCR, the repertoire was profiled, and TCRdb retains in-frame clones only, with some absent. The table shows roughly 32,000 clones, with 80% to 95% occurring only once. The sample taken for sequencing was peripheral blood. All receptors derive from a man aged 55 to 70 with acute or convalescent COVID-19.

CDR3 nucleotide sequence: TGTGCCAGTAGTATTGACAGAAAAGAGACCCAGTACTTC. Translating gives CASSIDRKETQYF. The chain joins TRBV19 to TRBJ2-5, with D perhaps TRBD1 (5 bases). The CDR3 sequence is 13 residues long. Trimming removed 3 bases at V and 3 bases at J, with 8 bases between. Per germline, CDR1 LNHDA and CDR2 SQIVND (reference sequence).

V gene TRBV7-9 combines with J gene TRBJ1-1; D gene ambiguous. CDR1 is SEHNR, CDR2 FQNEAQ, per germline (reference sequence). V was trimmed by 5 bases and J by 6 bases, leaving 13 bases between them. The CDR3 extends over 13 amino acids. Here the CDR3 DNA reads TGTGCCAGCAGCCCAAGGACTCCCCCTGAAGCTTTCTTT. Translation gives CASSPRTPPEAFF.

The V gene is TRBV5-1, the J gene TRBJ2-3; possible D gene TRBD1, 6 bases. V was pared by 2 bases and J by 0 bases, with 10 bases between. The length of the CDR3 is 15 residues. Germline CDR1 SGHRS, CDR2 YFSETQ. CDR3 DNA: TGCGCCAGCAGCTTTCCGGGACAAAGCACAGATACGCAGTATTTT. Its translation: CASSFPGQSTDTQYF.